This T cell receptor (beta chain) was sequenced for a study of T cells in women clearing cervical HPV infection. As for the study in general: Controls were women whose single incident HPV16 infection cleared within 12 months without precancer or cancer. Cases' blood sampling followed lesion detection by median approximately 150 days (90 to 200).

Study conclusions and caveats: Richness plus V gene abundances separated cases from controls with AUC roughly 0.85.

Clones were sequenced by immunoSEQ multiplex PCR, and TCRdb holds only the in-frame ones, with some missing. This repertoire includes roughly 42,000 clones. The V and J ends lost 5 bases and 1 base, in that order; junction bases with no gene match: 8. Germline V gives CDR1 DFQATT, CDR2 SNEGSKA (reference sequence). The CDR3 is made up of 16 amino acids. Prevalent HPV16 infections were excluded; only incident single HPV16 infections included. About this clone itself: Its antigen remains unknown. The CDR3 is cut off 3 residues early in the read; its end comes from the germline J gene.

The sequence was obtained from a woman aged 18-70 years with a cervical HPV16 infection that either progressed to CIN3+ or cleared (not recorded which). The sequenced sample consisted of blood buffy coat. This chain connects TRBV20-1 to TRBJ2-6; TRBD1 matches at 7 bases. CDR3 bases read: TGCAGTGCTTTCAATATACAGGGGTCTGGGGCCAACGTC. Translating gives CSAFNIQGSGANV. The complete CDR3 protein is CSAFNIQGSGANVLTF.